This is a list of T cell receptor beta chains from one sample in a study of shared clonotypes between healthy human individuals. Produced via immunoSEQ multiplex PCR; TCRdb's table is partial and in-frame only. The sample carries millions of clones, 95% recorded once. The source material was naive CD4+ T cells sorted from blood. The receptors stem from a man between 18 and 35 years old in good health. CDR3s include the opening cysteine and the closing phenylalanine or tryptophan. Fields, in order: CDR3 protein, CDR3 DNA, J gene, D gene, clone size, V gene. A D gene is named only where the DNA matches it firmly. Only some rows state a clone size, as once, few, many or a class for expanded clones.

CDR3: CASSLWSGGDSPLHF
DNA: TGCGCCAGCAGCTTGTGGTCGGGGGGTGATTCACCCCTCCACTTT
J: TRBJ1-6
D: -
size: -
V: TRBV5-1

CDR3: CASLFGDSQRETQYF
DNA: TGTGCCAGCCTTTTTGGGGACAGCCAAAGAGAGACCCAGTACTTC
J: TRBJ2-5
D: TRBD1
size: -
V: TRBV5-6

CDR3: CASSDRTSSTDTQYF
DNA: TGCGCCAGCAGTGATAGGACTAGCAGCACAGATACGCAGTATTTT
J: TRBJ2-3
D: TRBD2
size: -
V: TRBV10-1

CDR3: CASSSPTSGVYEQYF
DNA: TGTGCCAGCAGCTCCCCCACTAGCGGGGTCTACGAGCAGTACTTC
J: TRBJ2-7
D: TRBD2
size: -
V: TRBV7-2

CDR3: CASSVVSQSSGNTIYF
DNA: TGTGCCAGCAGCGTAGTAAGTCAGAGCTCTGGAAACACCATATATTTT
J: TRBJ1-3
D: -
size: -
V: TRBV9

CDR3: CASSEENEQFF
DNA: TGTGCCAGCAGTGAAGAGAATGAGCAGTTCTTC
J: TRBJ2-1
D: -
size: -
V: TRBV6-1

CDR3: CASSPGPHSGANVLTF
DNA: TGTGCCAGCAGCCCCGGACCGCACTCTGGGGCCAACGTCCTGACTTTC
J: TRBJ2-6
D: -
size: -
V: TRBV7-9

CDR3: CASSPLDQGTEAFF
DNA: TGTGCCAGCTCACCGTTGGACCAAGGCACTGAAGCTTTCTTT
J: TRBJ1-1
D: -
size: -
V: TRBV18

CDR3: CASSYGPYNEQFF
DNA: TGTGCCAGCAGTTACGGTCCCTACAATGAGCAGTTCTTC
J: TRBJ2-1
D: -
size: -
V: TRBV6-5

CDR3: CASSLGPEGRGMNTEAFF
DNA: TGTGCCAGCAGCTTAGGCCCAGAGGGGCGAGGTATGAACACTGAAGCTTTCTTT
J: TRBJ1-1
D: -
size: -
V: TRBV7-9

CDR3: CASRWRGAVQETQYF
DNA: TGCGCCAGCAGGTGGCGGGGAGCAGTTCAAGAGACCCAGTACTTC
J: TRBJ2-5
D: -
size: -
V: TRBV4-1

CDR3: CASSPGGAGYTGELFF
DNA: TGTGCCAGCAGCCCCGGGGGGGCAGGGTACACCGGGGAGCTGTTTTTT
J: TRBJ2-2
D: TRBD2
size: -
V: TRBV5-4

CDR3: CASSLWGYREDSYEQYF
DNA: TGTGCCAGCAGTTTATGGGGGTATAGGGAGGACTCCTACGAGCAGTACTTC
J: TRBJ2-7
D: -
size: -
V: TRBV28

CDR3: CASRSTGVENSPLHF
DNA: TGCGCCAGCAGGAGCACAGGGGTGGAAAATTCACCCCTCCACTTT
J: TRBJ1-6
D: TRBD1
size: -
V: TRBV5-1

CDR3: CAGQGWEAAGYTF
DNA: TGTGCCGGGCAAGGGTGGGAAGCCGCTGGCTACACCTTC
J: TRBJ1-2
D: -
size: -
V: TRBV11-3

CDR3: CASTGTGMNGYTF
DNA: TGTGCCAGCACTGGGACAGGGATGAATGGCTACACCTTC
J: TRBJ1-2
D: TRBD1
size: once
V: TRBV25-1

CDR3: CASSPDVGKNTEAFF
DNA: TGCGCCAGCAGCCCTGATGTGGGGAAGAACACTGAAGCTTTCTTT
J: TRBJ1-1
D: -
size: -
V: TRBV5-1

CDR3: CASRGLGGLGTEAFF
DNA: TGTGCCAGCAGGGGTTTGGGGGGCCTGGGCACTGAAGCTTTCTTT
J: TRBJ1-1
D: -
size: -
V: TRBV6-5

CDR3: CASSSRGGGNTIYF
DNA: TGTGCCAGCAGTTCCCGGGGCGGTGGAAACACCATATATTTT
J: TRBJ1-3
D: -
size: -
V: TRBV28

CDR3: CASSLRGGGAQYF
DNA: TGTGCCAGCAGCTTGAGGGGGGGCGGAGCCCAGTACTTC
J: TRBJ2-5
D: -
size: -
V: TRBV7-2

CDR3: CASSDIQGAKYEQYF
DNA: TGTGCCAGCAGTGATATACAGGGGGCGAAATACGAGCAGTACTTC
J: TRBJ2-7
D: TRBD1
size: -
V: TRBV25-1

CDR3: CASGLEEIRTNTGELFF
DNA: TGTGCTAGTGGTTTGGAAGAGATCAGAACGAACACCGGGGAGCTGTTTTTT
J: TRBJ2-2
D: -
size: -
V: TRBV12-5

CDR3: CASSHTTGTGGADTQYF
DNA: TGTGCCAGCAGCCACACCACCGGGACAGGGGGCGCGGATACGCAGTATTTT
J: TRBJ2-3
D: TRBD1
size: -
V: TRBV5-6

CDR3: CASRPGTSGYNEQFF
DNA: TGTGCCAGCAGACCCGGGACTAGCGGCTACAATGAGCAGTTCTTC
J: TRBJ2-1
D: TRBD2
size: -
V: TRBV7-2

CDR3: CASSPGGNTGELFF
DNA: TGTGCCAGCAGCCCTGGGGGGAACACCGGGGAGCTGTTTTTT
J: TRBJ2-2
D: -
size: many
V: TRBV5-4

CDR3: CASSCSGYSYEQYF
DNA: TGTGCCAGCAGCTGTTCGGGGTACTCCTACGAGCAGTACTTC
J: TRBJ2-7
D: -
size: once
V: TRBV12-1

CDR3: CASSEVPANTGELFF
DNA: TGTGCCAGCAGTGAAGTACCTGCGAACACCGGGGAGCTGTTTTTT
J: TRBJ2-2
D: -
size: -
V: TRBV2

CDR3: CASSLQGVSSYNEQFF
DNA: TGCGCCAGCAGCTTACAGGGGGTTAGCTCCTACAATGAGCAGTTCTTC
J: TRBJ2-1
D: TRBD1
size: -
V: TRBV5-1

CDR3: CASSDRGRSGYTF
DNA: TGTGCCAGCAGCGACAGGGGGCGGAGTGGCTACACCTTC
J: TRBJ1-2
D: TRBD1
size: once
V: TRBV9

CDR3: CASSAFLAGSYEQYF
DNA: TGCGCCAGCAGTGCCTTCCTAGCGGGGTCCTACGAGCAGTACTTC
J: TRBJ2-7
D: TRBD2
size: -
V: TRBV10-1

CDR3: CASTVDLKTQYF
DNA: TGTGCCAGCACAGTGGACCTTAAGACCCAGTACTTC
J: TRBJ2-5
D: -
size: -
V: TRBV6-5

CDR3: CASSANLFTAGELFF
DNA: TGTGCCAGCAGTGCGAATTTGTTTACGGCCGGGGAGCTGTTTTTT
J: TRBJ2-2
D: -
size: once
V: TRBV25-1

CDR3: CASSWSVRFPEKLFF
DNA: TGTGCCAGCAGTTGGTCGGTCCGCTTTCCGGAAAAACTGTTTTTT
J: TRBJ1-4
D: -
size: once
V: TRBV6-5

CDR3: CASSATGGGNQPQHF
DNA: TGTGCCAGCAGCGCCACAGGGGGCGGCAATCAGCCCCAGCATTTT
J: TRBJ1-5
D: TRBD1
size: -
V: TRBV5-8

CDR3: CASRGFTYEQYF
DNA: TGTGCCAGCAGGGGGTTTACCTACGAGCAGTACTTC
J: TRBJ2-7
D: -
size: -
V: TRBV6-1

CDR3: CASSAGLAGGLSEQFF
DNA: TGTGCCAGCAGCGCCGGACTAGCGGGGGGGCTTAGTGAGCAGTTCTTC
J: TRBJ2-1
D: TRBD2
size: -
V: TRBV9

CDR3: CASSLDYSGNTIYF
DNA: TGTGCCAGCAGTTTAGATTACTCTGGAAACACCATATATTTT
J: TRBJ1-3
D: -
size: -
V: TRBV6-5

CDR3: CASSRGGNYEQYF
DNA: TGTGCCAGCTCACGCGGCGGGAACTACGAGCAGTACTTC
J: TRBJ2-7
D: -
size: -
V: TRBV18

CDR3: CAISEQVTYGYTF
DNA: TGTGCCATCAGTGAACAGGTGACCTATGGCTACACCTTC
J: TRBJ1-2
D: -
size: -
V: TRBV10-3

CDR3: CASESMNTEAFF
DNA: TGTGCCAGCGAGAGTATGAACACTGAAGCTTTCTTT
J: TRBJ1-1
D: -
size: -
V: TRBV28

CDR3: CASSGGTGHSYEQYF
DNA: TGTGCCAGCAGCGGCGGGACAGGACATTCCTACGAGCAGTACTTC
J: TRBJ2-7
D: TRBD1
size: -
V: TRBV28